Described below is a single T cell receptor beta chain sequence and its context. With 5 bases removed from V and 8 bases from J, the gap between germline ends came to 15 bases. CDR1 and CDR2 from the germline V gene are SNHLY and FYNNEI. This CDR3 is built from 13 residues. MiXCR was run by TCRdb on the RT-PCR reads, yielding one entry per CDR3 protein. The sample lists 550,000 to 750,000 distinct CDR3 sequences; 13% to 15% were seen once. The sequence derives from a female donor in good health, serving as a healthy control. The J gene is TRBJ1-2, the V gene TRBV2, with D perhaps TRBD1 (5 bases). Sequenced sample: memory CD4+ T cells from blood. This chain's CDR3 is CASSIHWTTGYTF. Written as DNA, the CDR3 is TGTGCCAGCAGTATTCATTGGACAACGGGCTACACCTTC.